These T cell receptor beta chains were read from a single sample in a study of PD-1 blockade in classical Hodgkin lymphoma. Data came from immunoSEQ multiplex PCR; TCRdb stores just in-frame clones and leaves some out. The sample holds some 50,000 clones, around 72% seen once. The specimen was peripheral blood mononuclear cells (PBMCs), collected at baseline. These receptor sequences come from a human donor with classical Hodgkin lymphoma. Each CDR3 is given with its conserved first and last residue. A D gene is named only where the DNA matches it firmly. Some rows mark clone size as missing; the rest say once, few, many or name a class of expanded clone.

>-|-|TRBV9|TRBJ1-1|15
TGTGCCAGCAGCCCCCAAGGAGGGGGGAACACTGAAGCTTTCTTT
CASSPQGGGNTEAFF
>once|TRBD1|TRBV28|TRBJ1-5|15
TGTGCCAGCAGGGCCGGGACAGGGTTTTATCAGCCCCAGCATTTT
CASRAGTGFYQPQHF
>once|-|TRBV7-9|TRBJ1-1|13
TGTGCCAGCGGTTTCTACTTGAACACTGAAGCTTTCTTT
CASGFYLNTEAFF
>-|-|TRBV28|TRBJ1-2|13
TGTGCCAGCAGTAGAACTCCCAACTATGGCTACACCTTC
CASSRTPNYGYTF
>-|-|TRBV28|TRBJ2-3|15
TGTGCCAGCAGTCATATTTCGGGTGGGCCAGATACGCAGTATTTT
CASSHISGGPDTQYF
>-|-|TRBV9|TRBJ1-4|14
TGTGCCAGCAGCGTAGCTGATTTTAATGAAAAACTGTTTTTT
CASSVADFNEKLFF
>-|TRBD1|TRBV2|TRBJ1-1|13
TGTGCCAGCAGGCGGGACAGGGACCTTGAAGCTTTCTTT
CASRRDRDLEAFF
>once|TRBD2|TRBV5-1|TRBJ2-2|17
TGCGCCAGCAGCTCCTCAGTAGCGGGAGCAGGGACCGGGGAGCTGTTTTTT
CASSSSVAGAGTGELFF
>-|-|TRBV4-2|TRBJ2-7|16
TGTGCCAGCAGCCCTTCCACGGGGACCATGCTCTACGAGCAGTACTTC
CASSPSTGTMLYEQYF
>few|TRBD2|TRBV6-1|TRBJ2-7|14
TGTGCCAGCACACTCCGGGACTACTCCTACGAGCAGTACTTC
CASTLRDYSYEQYF
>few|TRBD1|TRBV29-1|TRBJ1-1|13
TGCAGCGCCGGACAGGGGTTGAACACTGAAGCTTTCTTT
CSAGQGLNTEAFF
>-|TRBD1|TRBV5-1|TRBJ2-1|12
TGCGCCAGCAACAGGGGGCACAATGAGCAGTTCTTC
CASNRGHNEQFF
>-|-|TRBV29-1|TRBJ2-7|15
TGCAGCGTTGAGTGGGTCGGGGGTTCCCCCTACGAGCAGTACTTC
CSVEWVGGSPYEQYF
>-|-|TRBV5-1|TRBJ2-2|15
TGCGCCAGCACTGTCCTGACAGCGAACACCGGGGAGCTGTTTTTT
CASTVLTANTGELFF
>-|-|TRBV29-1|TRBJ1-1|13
TGCAGCGCATCAACAAGAAACTCCGGGGGAGCTTTCTTT
CSASTRNSGGAFF
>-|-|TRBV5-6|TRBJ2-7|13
TGTGCCAGCAGCTTAAGGGGCTTCTACGAGCAGTACTTC
CASSLRGFYEQYF
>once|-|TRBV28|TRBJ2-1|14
TGTGCCAGCAGTTTCGTAACAGGAGGCAATGAGCAGTTCTTC
CASSFVTGGNEQFF
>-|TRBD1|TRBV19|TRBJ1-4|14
TGTGCCAGTAGTCCTTGGACAGGGAGAGAAAAACTGTTTTTT
CASSPWTGREKLFF
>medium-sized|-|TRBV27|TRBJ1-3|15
TGTGCCAGCAGTTTAACACTGTCCTCTGGAAACACCATATATTTT
CASSLTLSSGNTIYF
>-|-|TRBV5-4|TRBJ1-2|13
TGTGCCAGCAGCTTGGTGGAGGGGCACGGCTACACCTTC
CASSLVEGHGYTF
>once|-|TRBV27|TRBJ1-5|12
TGTGCCAGCATAGATAGCAATCAGCCCCAGCATTTT
CASIDSNQPQHF
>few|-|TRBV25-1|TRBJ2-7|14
TGTGCCAGCAGAGGGGGGCTGAGCTCCTACGAGCAGTACTTC
CASRGGLSSYEQYF
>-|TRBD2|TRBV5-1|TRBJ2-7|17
TGCGCCAGCAGCTTGGGACTAGCGGGACTGATGAACTACGAGCAGTACTTC
CASSLGLAGLMNYEQYF
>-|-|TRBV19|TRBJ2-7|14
TGTGCCAGTAGTTTTGGAGGGGGCTCCTACGAGCAGTACTTC
CASSFGGGSYEQYF
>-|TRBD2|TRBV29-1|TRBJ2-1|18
TGCAGCGTTGAAGGCGGAAATATACTAGCGGGAAAAGTCAATGAGCAGTTCTTC
CSVEGGNILAGKVNEQFF
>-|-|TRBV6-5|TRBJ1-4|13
TGTGCCAGCATAAACAGGCTTAATGAAAAACTGTTTTTT
CASINRLNEKLFF
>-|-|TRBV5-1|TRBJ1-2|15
TGCGCCAGCAGCTTGGGGCAGGGAGGTAACTATGGCTACACCTTC
CASSLGQGGNYGYTF
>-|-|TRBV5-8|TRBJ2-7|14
TGTGCCGGCAGCTCCCTTGTCAGGTCCTACGAGCAGTACTTC
CAGSSLVRSYEQYF
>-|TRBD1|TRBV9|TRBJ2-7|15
TGTGCCAGCAGCGGAGGGAGGACAGGGCATTGGGAGCAGTACTTC
CASSGGRTGHWEQYF
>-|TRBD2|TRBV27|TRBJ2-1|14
TGTGCCAGCAGCCTAGCGGGAGGAATCAATGAGCAGTTCTTC
CASSLAGGINEQFF
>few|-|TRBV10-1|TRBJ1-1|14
TGCGCCAGCAGTGAGCACCGGGGGAGCACTGAAGCTTTCTTT
CASSEHRGSTEAFF
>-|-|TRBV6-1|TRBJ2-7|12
TGTGCCAGCAGGCAGCCTAGCAACGAGCAGTACTTC
CASRQPSNEQYF
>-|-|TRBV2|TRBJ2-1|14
TGTGCCAGCAGTGTGGGGCAGGGTTTGAATGAGCAGTTCTTC
CASSVGQGLNEQFF
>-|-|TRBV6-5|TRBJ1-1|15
TGTGCCAGCAGTTACGCAGACAGCCGATACACTGAAGCTTTCTTT
CASSYADSRYTEAFF
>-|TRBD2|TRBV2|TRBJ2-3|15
TGTGCCAGCAGGGGGACTAGCGGTAGCACAGATACGCAGTATTTT
CASRGTSGSTDTQYF
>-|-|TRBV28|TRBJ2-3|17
TGTGCCAGCAGCCCAACGTGGGACGAGACTTTAGTGGATACGCAGTATTTT
CASSPTWDETLVDTQYF
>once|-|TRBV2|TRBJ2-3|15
TGTGCCAGCAGTGTCGGGGGGCCATCCACAGATACGCAGTATTTT
CASSVGGPSTDTQYF
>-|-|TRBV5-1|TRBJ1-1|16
TGCGCCAGCAGCTTGGGAGGGAATCGGGTGAACACTGAAGCTTTCTTT
CASSLGGNRVNTEAFF